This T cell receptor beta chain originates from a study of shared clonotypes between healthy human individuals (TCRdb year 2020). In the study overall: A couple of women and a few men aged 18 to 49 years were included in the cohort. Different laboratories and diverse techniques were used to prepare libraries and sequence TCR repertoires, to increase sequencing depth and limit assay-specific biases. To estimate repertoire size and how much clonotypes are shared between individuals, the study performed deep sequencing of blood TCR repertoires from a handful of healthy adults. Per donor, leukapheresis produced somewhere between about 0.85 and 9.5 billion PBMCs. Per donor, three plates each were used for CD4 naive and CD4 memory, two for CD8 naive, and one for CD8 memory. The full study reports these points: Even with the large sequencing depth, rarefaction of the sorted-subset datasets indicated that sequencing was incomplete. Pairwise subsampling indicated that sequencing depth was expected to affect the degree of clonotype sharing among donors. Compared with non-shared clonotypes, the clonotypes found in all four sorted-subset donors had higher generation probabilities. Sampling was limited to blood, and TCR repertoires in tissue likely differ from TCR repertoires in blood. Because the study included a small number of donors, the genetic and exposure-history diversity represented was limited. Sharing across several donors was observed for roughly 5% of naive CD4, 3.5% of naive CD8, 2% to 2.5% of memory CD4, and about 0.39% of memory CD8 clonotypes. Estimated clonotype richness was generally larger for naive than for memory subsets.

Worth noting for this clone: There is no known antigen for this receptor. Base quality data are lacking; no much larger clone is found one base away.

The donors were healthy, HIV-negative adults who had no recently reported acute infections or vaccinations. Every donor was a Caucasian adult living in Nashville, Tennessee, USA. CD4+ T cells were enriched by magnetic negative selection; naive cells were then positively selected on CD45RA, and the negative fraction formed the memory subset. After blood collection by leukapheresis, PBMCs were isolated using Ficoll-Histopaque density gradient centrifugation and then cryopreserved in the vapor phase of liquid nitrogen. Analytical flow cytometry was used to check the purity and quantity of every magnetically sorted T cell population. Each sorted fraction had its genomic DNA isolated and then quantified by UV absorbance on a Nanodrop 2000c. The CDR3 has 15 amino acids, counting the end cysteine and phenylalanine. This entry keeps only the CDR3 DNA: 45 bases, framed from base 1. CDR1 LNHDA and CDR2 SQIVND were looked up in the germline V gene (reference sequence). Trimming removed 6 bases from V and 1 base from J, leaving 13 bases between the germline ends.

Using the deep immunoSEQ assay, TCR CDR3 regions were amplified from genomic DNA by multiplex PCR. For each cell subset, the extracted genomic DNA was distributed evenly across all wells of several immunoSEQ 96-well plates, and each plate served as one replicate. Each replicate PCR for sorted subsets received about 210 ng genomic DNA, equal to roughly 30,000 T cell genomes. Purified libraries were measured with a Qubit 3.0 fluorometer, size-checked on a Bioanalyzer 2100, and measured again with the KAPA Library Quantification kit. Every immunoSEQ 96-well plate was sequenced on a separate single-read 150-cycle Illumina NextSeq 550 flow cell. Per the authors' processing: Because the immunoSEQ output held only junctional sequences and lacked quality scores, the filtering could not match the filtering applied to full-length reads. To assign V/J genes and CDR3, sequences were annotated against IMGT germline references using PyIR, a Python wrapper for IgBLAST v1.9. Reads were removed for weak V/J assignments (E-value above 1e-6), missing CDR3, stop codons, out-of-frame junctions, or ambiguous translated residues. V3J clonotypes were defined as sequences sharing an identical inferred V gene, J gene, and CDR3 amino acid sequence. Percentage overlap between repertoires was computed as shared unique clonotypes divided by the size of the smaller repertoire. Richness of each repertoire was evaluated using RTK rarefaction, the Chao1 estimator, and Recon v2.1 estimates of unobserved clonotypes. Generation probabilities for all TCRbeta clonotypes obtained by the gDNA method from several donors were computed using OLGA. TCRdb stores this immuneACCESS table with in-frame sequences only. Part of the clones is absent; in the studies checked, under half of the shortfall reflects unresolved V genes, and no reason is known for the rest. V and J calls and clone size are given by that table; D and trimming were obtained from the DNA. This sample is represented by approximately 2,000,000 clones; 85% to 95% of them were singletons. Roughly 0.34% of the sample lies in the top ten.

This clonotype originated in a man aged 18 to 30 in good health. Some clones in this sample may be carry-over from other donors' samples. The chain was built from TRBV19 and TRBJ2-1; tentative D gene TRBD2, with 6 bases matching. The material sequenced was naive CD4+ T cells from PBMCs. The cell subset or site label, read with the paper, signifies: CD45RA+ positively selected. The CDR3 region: CASRALAFSYNEQFF. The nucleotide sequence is TGTGCCAGTAGGGCTCTAGCGTTTTCCTACAATGAGCAGTTCTTC.